A single sample is the source of the 22 T cell receptor beta chains below, sequenced in a study of human T cells and chemical hapten exposure. Time point given: pre-sensitization, week 0. As to treatment: therapeutic diphenylcyclopropenone sensitization with weekly scalp DPC. TCRdb reprocessed the RACE reads with MiXCR, giving one entry per CDR3 protein. The repertoire holds 270,000 or so distinct CDR3 sequences, with over 7.5% as singletons. The starting material was whole blood, obtained in connection with sensitization to the hapten diphenylcyclopropenone (DPC). The receptors here all came from a man aged 18 to 29 with alopecia areata. Some clones in this sample may be carry-over from other donors' samples.

The chain links TRBV7-9 to TRBJ1-2; 8 bases are a match to TRBD1. The CDR3 totals 14 residues. J gave up 4 bases and V 5 bases, and 6 bases lay outside the gene matches. Germline V gene lookup returns CDR1 SEHNR and CDR2 FQNEAQ (reference sequence). The CDR3 protein is CASSLEDRAYGYTF. For the CDR3, the DNA is TGTGCCAGCAGCCTAGAGGACAGGGCCTATGGCTACACCTTC.

The chain carries TRBV12-3 or TRBV12-4 and TRBJ2-3; TRBD1 or TRBD2 may be the D gene (5 bases each). The CDR3 is 14 amino acids. Deletions cut 3 bases from V and 6 bases from J, with 13 bases between. The DNA of the CDR3 is TGTGCCAGCAGTTTCCTGGGGGTTAGGGATACGCAGTATTTT. Protein product: CASSFLGVRDTQYF.

This clonotype was seen a handful of times. The chain employs TRBV27 and TRBJ2-7, with 8 bases aligning to TRBD1. Losses at the gene ends were 5 bases for V and 1 base for J; bases not matched to a gene: 7. From germline, CDR1 is MNHEY and CDR2 SMNVEV (reference sequence). The CDR3 consists of 15 residues. CDR3 residues: CASSPWTGLSYEQYF. The DNA for the CDR3 is TGTGCCAGCAGTCCCTGGACAGGGTTGTCCTACGAGCAGTACTTC.

The sample holds many counts of this clonotype. The chain links TRBV20-1 to TRBJ1-1; D not resolved. Germline V gives CDR1 DFQATT, CDR2 SNEGSKA (reference sequence). This CDR3 has 12 amino acids. V was pared by 2 bases and J by 1 base, with 5 bases between. The CDR3 nucleotides read TGCAGTGCTAGAAGACGGAACACTGAAGCTTTCTTT. Amino acids: CSARRRNTEAFF.

This clonotype was seen at least ten times. The chain uses TRBV10-3 and TRBJ2-5; TRBD2 is a possible D gene (5 bases). Trimming took 6 bases from V and 2 from J, leaving 10 bases between them. The germline V gene encodes CDR1 ENHRY and CDR2 SYGVKD. The CDR3 extends over 13 amino acids. The CDR3 bases are TGTGCCATCAGCCGAACGGGGCAAGAGACCCAGTACTTC. Translation gives CAISRTGQETQYF.

There are a few counts of this clonotype. This chain uses TRBV27 with TRBJ2-6; 9 bases agree with TRBD2. Germline V lookup: CDR1 MNHEY, CDR2 SMNVEV (reference sequence). The CDR3 has 15 amino acids. With V trimmed by 8 bases and J by 3 bases, 5 bases remained unmatched. CDR3 DNA sequence: TGTGCCAGCGGGCAGCGGGGGGTTGGGGCCAACGTCCTGACTTTC. Encoded protein: CASGQRGVGANVLTF.

This clonotype was observed at least ten times. The V and J genes are TRBV12-3 or TRBV12-4 and TRBJ1-2, with 8 bases lining up with TRBD1. Trimming cost V 6 bases and J 2 bases; bases outside gene matches: 5. The CDR3 loop spans 14 amino acids. The CDR3, as DNA: TGTGCCAGCAGGCGGACAGGGTTAAACTATGGCTACACCTTC. The encoded protein is CASRRTGLNYGYTF.

For this clonotype: This CDR3 is missing its conserved last phenylalanine or tryptophan, likely due to a read error. The chain recombines TRBV2 with TRBJ1-1, with D possibly matching TRBD1 (5 bases). The germline V gene has CDR1 SNHLY and CDR2 FYNNEI. This CDR3 has 14 amino acids. Trimming pared 6 bases from V and 0 bases from J, leaving 11 bases between. The CDR3 reads CASSHRFMNTEAFY. The CDR3 nucleotides are TGTGCCAGCAGCCACAGGTTCATGAACACTGAAGCTTTCTAT.

This clonotype was seen more than once but under ten times. CDR3 in DNA: TGTGCCAGCAGCTTATCCTCTAGCTACATAGGCACAGATACGCAGTATTTT. Protein sequence: CASSLSSSYIGTDTQYF. The V gene is TRBV7-2, the J gene TRBJ2-3, with D perhaps TRBD2 (5 bases). V gave up 2 bases and J gave up 1 base, with 16 bases separating them. Germline lookup yields CDR1 SGHTA and CDR2 FQGNSA. This CDR3 is built from 17 residues. Full variable domain (outside the CDR3, taken from reference TRBV7-2 and TRBJ2-3): GAGVSQSPSNKVTEKGKDVELRCDPISGHTALYWYRQSLGQGLEFLIYFQGNSAPDKSGLPSDRFSAERTGGSVSTLTIQRTQQEDSAVYLCASSLSSSYIGTDTQYFGPGTRLTVL.

This clonotype occurred a few times. A read error may account for a junction end that differs from germline. The chain links TRBV9 to TRBJ1-1; no clear D gene. The germline V gene has CDR1 SGDLS and CDR2 YYNGEE. CDR3 length: 11 amino acids. CDR3 sequence: CASSLLGGQSF. The CDR3, as DNA: TGTGCCAGCAGCCTCCTGGGAGGCCAGTCCTTT.

There are many counts of this clonotype. The V and J genes are TRBV18 and TRBJ2-7; D might be TRBD1 (5 bases). CDR1 and CDR2 (germline): KGHSH, LQKENI. V dropped 5 bases and J dropped 4 bases, with 18 bases sitting between them. The CDR3 extends over 15 amino acids. The DNA for the CDR3 is TGTGCCAGCTCAGCCGGTTCTCAGGGATCTTACGAGCAGTACGTC. Protein: CASSAGSQGSYEQYV.

This clonotype occurred a few times. One end of the junction does not line up with germline, which may come from a read error. This chain joins TRBV25-1 and TRBJ2-5, with unresolved D. The CDR3 length is 17 residues. Germline V gene lookup returns CDR1 MGHDK and CDR2 SYGVNS. CDR3 nucleotides: TGTGTCAGCAGTGAATCAGGCGTGGGCAGGAGATCGGAGACCCAGTACTTC. It encodes CVSSESGVGRRSETQYF. Full variable domain (outside the CDR3, taken from reference TRBV25-1 and TRBJ2-5): EADIYQTPRYLVIGTGKKITLECSQTMGHDKMYWYQQDPGMELHLIHYSYGVNSTEKGDLSSESTVSRIRTEHFPLTLESARPSHTSQYLCVSSESGVGRRSETQYFGPGTRLLVL.

The gene calls are TRBV5-1 and TRBJ2-4; D call uncertain. The CDR3 consists of 13 residues. V was shortened by 0 bases and J by 3 bases, with 4 bases between the two germline ends. The germline CDR1 and CDR2 sequences are SGHRS and YFSETQ. CDR3 in amino acids: CASSLDGKNIQYF. As DNA, the CDR3 is TGCGCCAGCAGCTTGGATGGCAAAAACATTCAGTACTTC.

This clonotype was detected ten times or more. This rearrangement joins TRBV27 to TRBJ1-5; no clear D gene. Germline V lookup: CDR1 MNHEY, CDR2 SMNVEV (reference sequence). The CDR3 extends over 13 amino acids. V shed 3 bases and J shed 5 bases, with 8 bases lying between them. The CDR3 region is CASSFNLDQPQHF. DNA for the CDR3: TGTGCCAGCAGTTTTAACCTTGATCAGCCCCAGCATTTT.

The rearrangement joins TRBV5-1 to TRBJ1-1; D not resolved. V lost 0 bases and J lost 6, with 9 bases in between. This CDR3 is built from 13 residues. Germline loops: CDR1 SGHRS, CDR2 YFSETQ. As DNA, the CDR3 is TGCGCCAGCAGCTTGGACCAAGTGGCTGAAGCTTTCTTT. It is translated as CASSLDQVAEAFF.

This clonotype was recorded many times. Because it lacks the conserved phenylalanine or tryptophan at the end, this CDR3 is likely a read error. The DNA is omitted, as the CDR3 cannot be located on it reliably, and the CDR3 follows TCRdb's listing. The genes are TRBV14 and TRBJ2-5; TRBD2 is the table's D call and was not checked against the DNA. Germline CDR1 and CDR2: SGHDN and FVKESK. The CDR3 spans 9 residues, counting both ends. This chain's CDR3 is CASSLGPQL.

A word on this clonotype: One junction end disagrees with the germline gene, perhaps due to a read error. V is TRBV4-3 and J is TRBJ1-4; D is unclear. Germline CDR1 and CDR2: LGHNA and YSLEER. The CDR3 loop spans 15 amino acids. The CDR3 DNA reads as TGCGCCAGCAGCCAGCACGTGGAATATAATAAAAAACTGTTTTTT. Protein sequence: CASSQHVEYNKKLFF.

This sequence joins TRBV6-5 and TRBJ2-3; D is unresolved. Per germline, CDR1 MNHEY and CDR2 SVGAGI. The CDR3 runs 14 residues. V was trimmed by 5 bases and J by 0 bases, leaving 9 bases between them. CDR3 DNA: TGTGCCAGCAGTGGTTTGGGTAGCACAGATACGCAGTATTTT. It encodes CASSGLGSTDTQYF.

This clonotype was found many times. V and J are TRBV18 and TRBJ1-2, with a possible D match to TRBD1 (6 bases). There are 13 residues in the CDR3. Germline assignment: CDR1 KGHSH and CDR2 LQKENI. V was shortened by 5 bases and J by 6 bases, with 13 bases between the two germline ends. CDR3 sequence: CASSSQGGNGYTF. The CDR3, as DNA: TGTGCCAGCTCATCACAGGGAGGTAATGGCTACACCTTC.

This chain links TRBV7-2 with TRBJ2-3; D not resolved. The CDR3 spans 14 residues. The V end was cut by 2 bases, the J end by 2 bases, with 8 bases between. Germline lookup yields CDR1 SGHTA and CDR2 FQGNSA. CDR3 region: CASSLPSSTDTQYF. CDR3 coding DNA: TGTGCCAGCAGCTTACCCTCTTCCACAGATACGCAGTATTTT.

This clonotype has just a few counts. This rearrangement joins TRBV28 to TRBJ1-5; D call uncertain. CDR1 is MDHEN, CDR2 SYDVKM, per germline. V shed 3 bases and J shed 1 base, with 10 bases lying between them. The CDR3 length is 15 residues. CDR3 residues: CASSFPLSSNQPQHF. In nucleotides, the CDR3 is TGTGCCAGCAGTTTCCCCCTATCGAGCAATCAGCCCCAGCATTTT.

This clonotype turned up a few times. The chain carries TRBV4-3 and TRBJ1-2; maybe TRBD1 (5 bases). There are 16 residues in the CDR3. The germline V and J ends were trimmed by 0 bases and 2 bases, with 13 bases remaining between them. Germline CDR1 is LGHNA and CDR2 is YSLEER. For the CDR3, the DNA is TGCGCCAGCAGCCAAGATCGGGCAGGGCTCAACTATGGCTACACCTTC. Residues: CASSQDRAGLNYGYTF.